One sample yielded the 25 T cell receptor beta chains listed below, sequenced in a study of T cell responses to AZD1222 COVID-19 vaccine. Profiled with immunoSEQ multiplex PCR; TCRdb holds only in-frame clones, not every one. The sample holds about 100,000 clones; roughly 87% are singletons and the top ten take 16%. The material sequenced was peripheral blood, taken on day 0 of AZD1222 vaccination. These receptors were obtained from an adult in good health.

This chain links TRBV5-1 with TRBJ1-6, with D hard to call. The CDR3 totals 16 residues. Germline V lookup: CDR1 SGHRS, CDR2 YFSETQ. The V end was cut by 4 bases, the J end by 5 bases, with 16 bases between. The CDR3 DNA reads TGCGCCAGCAGCCCTTCGTCTGGGTCTGATAATTCACCCCTCCACTTT. Translated: CASSPSSGSDNSPLHF.

The chain employs TRBV15 and TRBJ2-3; weak D call: TRBD2 (6 bases). CDR1 is LNHNV and CDR2 is YYDKDF in the germline V gene (reference sequence). The CDR3 covers 15 residues. The germline V and J ends were trimmed by 4 bases and 1 base, with 12 bases remaining between them. The CDR3 nucleotides are TGTGCCACCAGCACGGGTCGGAGGGGCACAGATACGCAGTATTTT. Its translation: CATSTGRRGTDTQYF.

The chain has TRBV2 and TRBJ2-1; D not resolved. CDR1 SNHLY and CDR2 FYNNEI come from the germline V gene. The CDR3 is made up of 12 amino acids. Deletions cut 2 bases from V and 13 bases from J, with 12 bases between. The CDR3 region is CASSETEVDQFF. As DNA, the CDR3 is TGTGCCAGCAGTGAAACCGAGGTCGACCAGTTCTTC.

The rearrangement links TRBV24-1 to TRBJ2-1; D might be TRBD1 or TRBD2, each matching 6 bases. Germline V gives CDR1 KGHDR, CDR2 SFDVKD. V was shortened by 2 bases and J by 13 bases, with 14 bases between the two germline ends. The CDR3 is 13 residues long. CDR3 region: CATSDSNRGTQFF. CDR3 nucleotide sequence: TGTGCCACCAGTGATTCGAACCGGGGGACACAGTTCTTC.

The chain links TRBV6-6 to TRBJ2-1; the D call may be TRBD1 or TRBD2 (5 bases each). The germline CDR1 and CDR2 sequences are MNHNY and SVGAGI (reference sequence). V was shortened by 2 bases and J by 8 bases, with 19 bases between the two germline ends. The CDR3 spans 16 residues. CDR3 in amino acids: CASSYGTGTQGHEQFF. DNA of the CDR3: TGTGCCAGCAGTTACGGGACGGGAACTCAAGGTCATGAGCAGTTCTTC.

V usage is TRBV6-4 and J usage is TRBJ2-7; D perhaps matches TRBD1 (6 bases). The germline CDR1 and CDR2 sequences are MRHNA and SNTAGT. V was clipped by 3 bases and J by 3 bases, with 9 bases between them. The CDR3 has 13 amino acids. The CDR3 DNA reads TGTGCCAGCAGTGAGATCAGGGGCTACGAGCAGTACTTC. Its protein is CASSEIRGYEQYF.

The chain combines TRBV6-5 with TRBJ1-1; D not certain. V lost 0 bases, J lost 6 bases, and 11 bases lay in between. The CDR3 covers 14 residues. Germline CDR1 is MNHEY and CDR2 is SVGAGI. The CDR3 loop is CASSYSGRIAEAFF. In nucleotides, the CDR3 is TGTGCCAGCAGTTACTCGGGGAGGATCGCTGAAGCTTTCTTT.

V gene TRBV5-1 combines with J gene TRBJ2-7; TRBD2 matches 8 bases. This CDR3 has 14 amino acids. Germline values: CDR1 SGHRS, CDR2 YFSETQ. J was trimmed by 6 bases and V by 1 base; bases with no gene match: 6. This CDR3 is CASSLRGGTGEQYF. The CDR3 DNA follows: TGCGCCAGCAGCTTGCGCGGGGGGACCGGCGAGCAGTACTTC. Looking up the rest from reference TRBV5-1 and TRBJ2-7 gives the full variable domain: KAGVTQTPRYLIKTRGQQVTLSCSPISGHRSVSWYQQTPGQGLQFLFEYFSETQRNKGNFPGRFSGRQFSNSRSEMNVSTLELGDSALYLCASSLRGGTGEQYFGPGTRLTVT.

This CDR3 reads CSVEGGAQNYGYTF. CDR3 coding DNA: TGCAGCGTTGAAGGAGGGGCTCAAAACTATGGCTACACCTTC. The chain carries TRBV29-1 and TRBJ1-2; TRBD1 is a possible D gene (5 bases). The CDR3 runs to 14 residues. The ends were cut back, 1 base at V and 2 bases at J, with 11 bases in the middle. CDR1 SQVTM and CDR2 ANQGSEA come from the germline V gene.

The chain employs TRBV19 and TRBJ2-1; 11 positions match TRBD1. The CDR3 runs to 15 residues. Per the germline V gene, CDR1 is LNHDA and CDR2 is SQIVND (reference sequence). Trimming took 5 bases from V and 6 from J; bases not matched to a gene: 6. The CDR3: CASSLTGTGGNEQFF. In nucleotides, the CDR3 is TGTGCCAGTAGTCTCACCGGGACAGGGGGCAATGAGCAGTTCTTC.

V is TRBV3-1 (or the pseudogene TRBV3-2) and J is TRBJ1-5, with 7 nucleotides matching TRBD1. The trim removed 1 base at V and 4 bases at J, leaving 4 bases unmatched. In germline, CDR1 is LGHDT, CDR2 YNNKEL (reference sequence). This CDR3 has 15 residues. The CDR3 DNA is TGTGCCAGCAGCCAAGGACAGGGAAGTAATCAGCCCCAGCATTTT. Translated, it gives CASSQGQGSNQPQHF.

The chain links TRBV18 to TRBJ2-7; 8 bases are shared with TRBD1. Germline trimming cut 3 bases from V and 4 bases from J; bases unmatched to any gene: 5. Per the germline V gene, CDR1 is KGHSH and CDR2 is LQKENI. The CDR3 totals 14 residues. CDR3 loop: CASSPAGGTYEQYF. The CDR3, as DNA: TGTGCCAGCTCACCGGCAGGGGGCACGTACGAGCAGTACTTC.

The chain couples TRBV7-3 to TRBJ2-5; perhaps TRBD2 as D (6 bases). The germline gives CDR1 SGHTA, CDR2 FQGTGA. The CDR3 has 15 amino acids. The ends were cut back, 5 bases at V and 4 bases at J, with 17 bases in the middle. CDR3 DNA: TGTGCCAGCAGCCTCGGGAGTCGCGTCGGAGAGACCCAGTACTTC. Protein: CASSLGSRVGETQYF.

The chain couples TRBV11-3 to TRBJ2-7, with 7 bases matching TRBD1. V lost 5 bases and J lost 5; bases outside the gene matches: 6. CDR1 is SGHNT, CDR2 YENEEA, per germline. The CDR3 has 13 residues. CDR3 amino acids: CASSVRQGHEQYF. The CDR3 nucleotides read TGTGCCAGCAGCGTAAGACAGGGACACGAGCAGTACTTC.

The chain joins TRBV19 to TRBJ1-2; 8 bases match TRBD1. V gave up 2 bases and J gave up 4 bases; unmatched junction bases: 9. The germline V gene has CDR1 LNHDA and CDR2 SQIVND (reference sequence). The CDR3 has 16 amino acids. The chain's CDR3 is CASSIMDPGQAYGYTF. In DNA form, the CDR3 reads TGTGCCAGTAGTATAATGGATCCGGGACAGGCCTATGGCTACACCTTC. The complete variable domain, with remaining parts taken from reference TRBV19 and TRBJ1-2, reads DGGITQSPKYLFRKEGQNVTLSCEQNLNHDAMYWYRQDPGQGLRLIYYSQIVNDFQKGDIAEGYSVSREKKESFPLTVTSAQKNPTAFYLCASSIMDPGQAYGYTFGSGTRLTVV.

CDR3 protein: CATKGQGDQPQHF. Here the CDR3 DNA reads TGTGCCACCAAGGGACAGGGGGATCAGCCCCAGCATTTT. The J gene is TRBJ1-5, the V gene TRBV27; 11 positions match TRBD1. The length of the CDR3 is 13 residues. Germline V gives CDR1 MNHEY, CDR2 SMNVEV (reference sequence). Trimming cost V 10 bases and J 5 bases; bases outside gene matches: 4.

This clone was counted a single time. The chain recombines TRBV28 with TRBJ1-5; D not resolved. The V and J ends lost 8 bases and 5 bases respectively, with 10 bases between them. The CDR3 runs to 12 residues. Germline CDR1 and CDR2: MDHEN and SYDVKM. Written as DNA, the CDR3 is TGTGCCAGCTCGGGTTTGTATCAGCCCCAGCATTTT. Translation: CASSGLYQPQHF.

In this sample, this clone turned up once. The chain is built from TRBV7-8 and TRBJ2-1; 7 positions agree with TRBD2. Germline values: CDR1 SGHVS, CDR2 FQNEAQ. This CDR3 is built from 16 residues. V dropped 2 bases and J dropped 3; count of bases not matched to a gene: 7. The CDR3 DNA reads as TGTGCCAGCAGCTTATTCGCGGGAGTTTTCTACAATGAGCAGTTCTTC. This translates into CASSLFAGVFYNEQFF.

To note about this clone: One junction end disagrees with the germline gene, perhaps due to a read error. This chain links TRBV3-1 (or the pseudogene TRBV3-2) with TRBJ2-3; no clear D gene. Per the germline V gene, CDR1 is LGHDT and CDR2 is YNNKEL (reference sequence). This CDR3 is 14 amino acids long. In nucleotides, the CDR3 is TGTGCCAGCAGCCAAGCCTCCAGAGCCGACGGGCGGAAGTTT. Translation: CASSQASRADGRKF.

This chain uses TRBV28 with TRBJ1-6, with D perhaps TRBD1 (5 bases). CDR1 is MDHEN and CDR2 is SYDVKM in the germline V gene. The CDR3 consists of 14 residues. The CDR3 DNA is TGTGCAGCGGATCCGGGGCAGCGTAATTCACCCCTCCACTTT. The encoded protein is CAADPGQRNSPLHF.

The J gene is TRBJ1-2, the V gene TRBV30, with no clear D. Trimming removed 0 bases from V and 4 bases from J, with 9 bases in between. CDR3 length equals 13 residues. Looked up from germline, CDR1 is GTSNPN and CDR2 is SVGIG (reference sequence). CDR3 DNA: TGTGCCTGGAGTGTACTTCAAGGCTATGGCTACACCTTC. It codes for CAWSVLQGYGYTF.

This clone was observed a few times. The rearrangement joins TRBV5-1 to TRBJ2-5; 13 bases are a match to TRBD2. The CDR3 totals 17 residues. From germline, CDR1 is SGHRS and CDR2 YFSETQ. V lost 4 bases and J lost 5; bases outside the gene matches: 11. CDR3 DNA sequence: TGCGCCAGCAGCCAGGGACTAGCGGGACCTTTTTCGGAGACCCAGTACTTC. This gives the protein CASSQGLAGPFSETQYF. Filled out from reference TRBV5-1 and TRBJ2-5, the complete variable domain reads KAGVTQTPRYLIKTRGQQVTLSCSPISGHRSVSWYQQTPGQGLQFLFEYFSETQRNKGNFPGRFSGRQFSNSRSEMNVSTLELGDSALYLCASSQGLAGPFSETQYFGPGTRLLVL.

This clone was counted a single time. The V and J genes are TRBV19 and TRBJ2-7; D remains unclear. The CDR3 sequence is 13 residues long. The germline CDR1 and CDR2 sequences are LNHDA and SQIVND (reference sequence). Trimming pared 4 bases from V and 2 bases from J, leaving 9 bases between. The CDR3 loop is CASSSAVTYEQYF. In nucleotides, the CDR3 is TGTGCCAGTAGTAGCGCCGTGACCTACGAGCAGTACTTC.

This chain uses TRBV20-1 with TRBJ2-3, with D tentatively TRBD1 or TRBD2 (5 bases each). Trimming cost V 6 bases and J 6 bases, with 19 bases left between them. Germline V CDR1 and CDR2: DFQATT, SNEGSKA (reference sequence). This CDR3 region has 14 residues. The CDR3 coding sequence is TGCAGTGCAAGTGGTGCAATCGAGGGGGATACGCAGTATTTT. Its translation is CSASGAIEGDTQYF.

This chain joins TRBV28 and TRBJ1-4; 7 nucleotides match TRBD1. Germline lookup yields CDR1 MDHEN and CDR2 SYDVKM. V was clipped by 1 base and J by 17 bases; unmatched bases: 7. The CDR3 contains 12 residues. In DNA, the CDR3 is TGTGCCAGCAGTTTATCCGGGACAGTACCATTTTTT. It is translated as CASSLSGTVPFF.